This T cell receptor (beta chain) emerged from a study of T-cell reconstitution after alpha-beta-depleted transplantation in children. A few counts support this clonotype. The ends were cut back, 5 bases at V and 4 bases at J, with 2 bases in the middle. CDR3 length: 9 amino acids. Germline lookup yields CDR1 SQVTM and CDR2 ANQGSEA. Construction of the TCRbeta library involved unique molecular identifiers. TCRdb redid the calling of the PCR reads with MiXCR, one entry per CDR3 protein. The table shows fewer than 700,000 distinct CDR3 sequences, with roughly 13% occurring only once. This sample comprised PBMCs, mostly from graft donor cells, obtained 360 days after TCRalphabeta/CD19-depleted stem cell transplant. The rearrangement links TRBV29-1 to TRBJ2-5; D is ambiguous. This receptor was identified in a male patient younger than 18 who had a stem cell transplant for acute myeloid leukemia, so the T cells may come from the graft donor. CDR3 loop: CSVSETQYF. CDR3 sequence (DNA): TGCAGCGTTTCAGAGACCCAGTACTTC.